Sequencing of this TCR beta chain was carried out in a study of regulatory T cells in long-lasting Graves disease. The overall study: Antithyroid drug exposure in newly diagnosed Graves' patients had lasted under 3 months.

Trimming pared 1 base from V and 5 bases from J, leaving 6 bases between. Per germline, CDR1 MDHEN and CDR2 SYDVKM. CDR3 length equals 13 residues. As regards this clonotype: Its antigen is unidentified.

Through Arm-PCR of CDR3 regions and iRepertoire HTBI primers, TCR beta libraries were built. In the authors' workflow: The samples yielded approximately 62 TRBV and some 15 TRBJ segments. TCRdb reprocessed the multiplex PCR reads via MiXCR and lists one record per CDR3 protein. These V and J calls rely on TCRdb rather than the paper's analysis. The sample shows around 420,000 distinct CDR3 sequences, 15% to 18% of them seen only once. Study-level findings and limits: The study found lower TCR diversity in persistent Graves' patients than in newly diagnosed ones. Persistent disease was associated with favored TRBV28 usage and with favored use of TRBJ1-2 and TRBJ2-5.

Documented time point: newly diagnosed GD, antithyroid drugs for less than 3 months. Generation of the TCR library employed RNA extracted from PBMCs. The receptor was isolated from a female donor with Graves disease. This sequence joins TRBV28 and TRBJ1-5, with unresolved D. The input for sequencing was peripheral blood mononuclear cells (PBMCs), taken at new diagnosis, from a patient treated with antithyroid drugs. The CDR3 reads CASSLSGYQPQHF. In DNA, the CDR3 is TGTGCCAGCAGTTTATCCGGATATCAGCCCCAGCATTTT.